The 28 T cell receptor beta chains below come from one sample, sequenced in a study of T-cell reconstitution after alpha-beta-depleted transplantation in children. Researchers prepared the TCRbeta library using unique molecular identifiers, the study reports. Each CDR3 protein is one row after TCRdb ran MiXCR on the PCR reads. This sample has hundreds of thousands of distinct CDR3 sequences, with approximately 10% found just once. Sample: PBMCs from the stem cell graft donor, taken from the stem cell graft. These receptors were obtained from a human donor who donated a stem cell graft to a child with acute myeloid leukemia.

The J gene is TRBJ1-2, the V gene TRBV29-1, with D perhaps TRBD1 (5 bases). From germline, CDR1 is SQVTM and CDR2 ANQGSEA. The V end lost 7 bases, the J end lost 3 bases, and 9 bases lay between the germline ends. The CDR3 extends over 11 amino acids. For the CDR3, the DNA is TGCAGCGGGGGAGGGGACTATGGCTACACCTTC. This codes for CSGGGDYGYTF.

The chain has TRBV7-2 and TRBJ1-3; weak D call: TRBD1 (6 bases). Germline assignment: CDR1 SGHTA and CDR2 FQGNSA. Trimming cost V 0 bases and J 7 bases, with 10 bases left between them. CDR3 length equals 14 residues. The CDR3 is CASSLAGTKNTIYF. The CDR3 nucleotides are TGTGCCAGCAGCTTAGCCGGGACAAAGAACACCATATATTTT.

This clonotype showed up just a few times. This chain connects TRBV6-5 to TRBJ2-1; the match to TRBD2 covers 7 bases. The CDR3 is 18 amino acids. Germline loops: CDR1 MNHEY, CDR2 SVGAGI. The V and J ends lost 1 base and 3 bases, in that order; junction bases with no gene match: 12. CDR3 region: CASSYFPRASGNYNEQFF. In nucleotides, the CDR3 is TGTGCCAGCAGTTACTTTCCGCGGGCTAGCGGCAACTACAATGAGCAGTTCTTC.

The chain links TRBV20-1 to TRBJ2-6; D gene uncertain. V lost 6 bases and J 4 bases, leaving 13 bases between the germline ends. From germline, CDR1 is DFQATT and CDR2 SNEGSKA (reference sequence). The CDR3 contains 14 residues. CDR3 amino acids: CSAPVGYGANVLTF. The DNA of the CDR3 is TGCAGTGCCCCGGTGGGGTACGGGGCCAACGTCCTGACTTTC.

Only a few counts were recorded for this clonotype. The chain has TRBV7-2 and TRBJ1-1; a possible D gene is TRBD1 (5 bases). The germline V and J ends were trimmed by 6 bases and 5 bases, with 10 bases remaining between them. The CDR3 spans 12 residues. CDR1 is SGHTA, CDR2 FQGNSA, per germline. The CDR3, as DNA: TGTGCCAGCAGGGAAAGGGGTACTGAAGCTTTCTTT. The encoded protein is CASRERGTEAFF.

V is TRBV4-2 and J is TRBJ2-5; D is possibly TRBD2 (6 bases). The CDR3 is 14 residues long. CDR1 is LGHNA and CDR2 is YNFKEQ in the germline V gene. The ends were cut back, 5 bases at V and 2 bases at J, with 12 bases in the middle. Here the CDR3 DNA reads TGTGCCAGCAGCGGCGGGGTGGGTCAAGAGACCCAGTACTTC. The encoded protein is CASSGGVGQETQYF.

Regarding this clonotype: This may be a read error: a much more frequent sequence differs by one nucleotide. It is likely a read error, because the conserved phenylalanine at the end of the CDR3 is missing. The chain combines TRBV29-1 with TRBJ1-5, with D possibly TRBD1 on 5 matching bases. Germline CDR1 reads SQVTM; CDR2 reads ANQGSEA. The CDR3 runs to 13 residues. V was pared by 7 bases and J by 7 bases, with 17 bases between. CDR3 sequence reads: CSAAETGYQPQHC. DNA of the CDR3: TGCAGCGCCGCCGAAACAGGTTACCAGCCCCAGCATTGT.

The CDR3, as DNA: TGTGCCATCAAAGGAGCGGGAGCAAACGGTGAGCAGTTCTTC. It codes for CAIKGAGANGEQFF. The genes are TRBV10-3 and TRBJ2-1; 8 bases line up with TRBD2. CDR3 size: 14 residues. With 7 bases clipped from V and 9 bases from J, the junction kept 11 bases outside the gene matches. Per germline, CDR1 ENHRY and CDR2 SYGVKD.

The sample holds many counts of this clonotype. V usage is TRBV27 and J usage is TRBJ2-7; D gene ambiguous. CDR1 MNHEY and CDR2 SMNVEV come from the germline V gene (reference sequence). This CDR3 region has 15 residues. The V end lost 2 bases, the J end lost 0 bases, and 11 bases lay between the germline ends. The CDR3 DNA reads TGTGCCAGCAGTTTAAGGTTCGACAACTCCTACGAGCAGTACTTC. This translates into CASSLRFDNSYEQYF.

At least ten counts were recorded for this clonotype. The chain employs TRBV12-3 or TRBV12-4 and TRBJ2-1; D gene ambiguous. The CDR3 spans 11 residues. Trimming removed 5 bases from V and 12 bases from J, with 11 bases in between. CDR3 DNA: TGTGCCAGCAGTCCGTTTATATGGCAGTTCTTC. It yields the protein CASSPFIWQFF.

The genes are TRBV9 and TRBJ2-1, with 10 bases identical to TRBD2. V lost 0 bases to trimming and J lost 7 bases; unmatched junction nucleotides: 10. The CDR3 runs to 17 residues. Germline CDR1 SGDLS, CDR2 YYNGEE. Here the CDR3 DNA reads TGTGCCAGCAGCGTAGACTCGCGTTCACTAGCGGGAAATGAGCAGTTCTTC. This gives the protein CASSVDSRSLAGNEQFF.

This chain connects TRBV7-2 to TRBJ2-5, with unresolved D. The CDR3 contains 14 residues. The germline CDR1 and CDR2 sequences are SGHTA and FQGNSA. The ends were cut back, 2 bases at V and 4 bases at J, with 11 bases in the middle. CDR3 in amino acids: CASSLLSARETQYF. In DNA form, the CDR3 reads TGTGCCAGCAGCTTATTGAGTGCGAGAGAGACCCAGTACTTC.

This clonotype was detected once. CDR3 sequence: CASSIVASGRGNEQFF. The CDR3, as DNA: TGTGCCAGCAGTATTGTTGCTAGCGGGAGGGGAAATGAGCAGTTCTTC. V is TRBV6-4 and J is TRBJ2-1, with 12 bases identical to TRBD2. Unmatched junction bases numbered 9, after V lost 5 bases and J lost 7 bases. CDR3 size: 16 residues. In germline, CDR1 is MRHNA, CDR2 SNTAGT.

This chain connects TRBV20-1 to TRBJ2-4, with 8 bases identical to TRBD2. Germline V gives CDR1 DFQATT, CDR2 SNEGSKA (reference sequence). This CDR3 spans 15 amino acids. V lost 0 bases and J lost 6; bases outside the gene matches: 7. The CDR3 spells CSARDRREGRNIQYF. The CDR3, as DNA: TGCAGTGCTAGAGATCGACGGGAGGGCAGAAACATTCAGTACTTC.

The chain carries TRBV2 and TRBJ2-5; TRBD2 matches 9 bases. Germline values: CDR1 SNHLY, CDR2 FYNNEI. V lost 7 bases and J lost 5; bases outside the gene matches: 11. CDR3 length: 15 residues. The CDR3 bases are TGTGCCAGCACTGGATTTAGCGGGAGTCACGAGACCCAGTACTTC. As protein: CASTGFSGSHETQYF.

This clonotype was seen at least ten times. The V and J genes are TRBV7-2 and TRBJ2-1; TRBD2 matches 10 bases. The CDR3 totals 14 residues. CDR1 and CDR2 (germline): SGHTA, FQGNSA. The ends lost 6 bases at V and 6 bases at J; junction bases unmatched: 5. The CDR3 bases are TGTGCCAGCAGAAAAGCGGGAGGGCCCAATGAGCAGTTCTTC. Amino acid sequence: CASRKAGGPNEQFF.

The sample holds many counts of this clonotype. The rearrangement links TRBV24-1 to TRBJ2-4; D is possibly TRBD1 or TRBD2 (5 bases each). Deletions cut 2 bases from V and 1 base from J, with 14 bases between. The CDR3 has 17 residues. The germline V gene has CDR1 KGHDR and CDR2 SFDVKD. The DNA for the CDR3 is TGTGCCACCAGTGATTCTGGGTTTTGGGGGGCCAAAAACATTCAGTACTTC. Amino acids: CATSDSGFWGAKNIQYF.

The V call is TRBV25-1, the J call TRBJ1-1; D uncertain. Trimming removed 10 bases from V and 4 bases from J, with 25 bases in between. Germline-derived CDR1 and CDR2 are MGHDK and SYGVNS. This CDR3 is 16 amino acids long. As DNA, the CDR3 is TGTGCCATCAGCCCCGGGGTGGTCGGAGGGCTCACTGAAGCTTTCTTT. It encodes CAISPGVVGGLTEAFF.

This clonotype was counted many times. This sequence joins TRBV29-1 and TRBJ2-2; D may be TRBD1 (6 bases). Germline V gene sequence: CDR1 SQVTM, CDR2 ANQGSEA. The CDR3 length is 13 residues. Deletions cut 4 bases from V and 5 bases from J, with 11 bases between. The CDR3 coding sequence is TGCAGCGTTGGAGGGGGAGCTACCGGGGAGCTGTTTTTT. Amino acid sequence: CSVGGGATGELFF.

The table lists this clonotype with many counts. The chain employs TRBV9 and TRBJ1-5, with D hard to call. The length of the CDR3 is 14 residues. Trimming left V 0 bases short and J 4 bases short, with 8 bases between. Germline V gene data show CDR1 as SGDLS and CDR2 as YYNGEE. CDR3 region: CASSVGQANQPQHF. In DNA form, the CDR3 reads TGTGCCAGCAGCGTAGGGCAGGCTAATCAGCCCCAGCATTTT. Full variable domain (remainder filled in from reference TRBV9 and TRBJ1-5): DSGVTQTPKHLITATGQRVTLRCSPRSGDLSVYWYQQSLDQGLQFLIQYYNGEERAKGNILERFSAQQFPDLHSELNLSSLELGDSALYFCASSVGQANQPQHFGDGTRLSIL.

This clonotype showed up just a few times. The chain combines TRBV6-1 with TRBJ2-7, with 14 bases fitting TRBD2. Looked up from germline, CDR1 is MNHNS and CDR2 is SASEGT. Unmatched junction bases numbered 7, after V lost 5 bases and J lost 7 bases. This CDR3 region has 15 residues. CDR3 bases: TGTGCCAGCAGTCGGGGACTAGCGGGAGTTCGGGAGCAGTACTTC. It yields the protein CASSRGLAGVREQYF.

This clonotype was recorded at least ten times. The chain carries TRBV3-1 and TRBJ2-7; 13 positions match TRBD2. This CDR3 has 14 residues. The V and J ends lost 4 bases and 7 bases, in that order; junction bases with no gene match: 4. CDR1 and CDR2 from the germline V gene are LGHDT and YNNKEL (reference sequence). CDR3 in amino acids: CASSLRTSGSEQYF. The CDR3 DNA sequence: TGTGCCAGCAGCCTCCGGACTAGCGGGAGTGAGCAGTACTTC.

In its sample, this clonotype was seen a few times. The chain is built from TRBV7-9 and TRBJ1-5, with TRBD1 matching 8 bases. Per germline, CDR1 SEHNR and CDR2 FQNEAQ (reference sequence). The CDR3 runs 14 residues. With V trimmed by 4 bases and J by 5 bases, 4 bases remained unmatched. Here the CDR3 reads CASSYGQGYQPQHF. CDR3 coding DNA: TGTGCCAGCAGCTACGGACAGGGATATCAGCCCCAGCATTTT.

The table lists this clonotype with many counts. The chain employs TRBV20-1 and TRBJ2-7; TRBD2 aligns across 12 bases. This CDR3 is 13 amino acids long. The germline V gene encodes CDR1 DFQATT and CDR2 SNEGSKA (reference sequence). V was clipped by 6 bases and J by 2 bases; unmatched bases: 2. The CDR3 DNA follows: TGCAGTGCCCGGACTAGCGGGGCCTACGAGCAGTACTTC. It translates to CSARTSGAYEQYF.

This clonotype came up a few times. The V gene is TRBV5-5, the J gene TRBJ1-1; unclear D gene. The V end lost 6 bases, the J end lost 5 bases, and 14 bases lay between the germline ends. This CDR3 is 13 amino acids long. Germline V CDR1 and CDR2: SGHKS, YYEKEE (reference sequence). The CDR3 sequence is CASMGELGTEAFF. In nucleotides, the CDR3 is TGTGCCAGCATGGGAGAGTTGGGAACTGAAGCTTTCTTT.

Many counts were recorded for this clonotype. This chain links TRBV29-1 with TRBJ2-3; TRBD1 or TRBD2 may be the D gene (5 bases each). Germline CDR1 SQVTM, CDR2 ANQGSEA. The CDR3 consists of 13 residues. V gave up 4 bases and J gave up 5 bases, with 13 bases separating them. CDR3 in amino acids: CSVGFRGRDTQYF. The DNA of the CDR3 is TGCAGCGTTGGTTTTCGGGGACGAGATACGCAGTATTTT.

This clonotype has more than one count but fewer than ten. The genes are TRBV25-1 and TRBJ2-2; 8 bases agree with TRBD2. Trimming cost V 2 bases and J 2 bases; bases outside gene matches: 10. The CDR3 runs 18 residues. Germline V CDR1 and CDR2: MGHDK, SYGVNS. CDR3 region: CASSEPGRGLDNTGELFF. The CDR3 nucleotides are TGTGCCAGCAGTGAACCCGGCAGGGGACTAGACAACACCGGGGAGCTGTTTTTT. The complete variable domain, with remaining parts taken from reference TRBV25-1 and TRBJ2-2, reads EADIYQTPRYLVIGTGKKITLECSQTMGHDKMYWYQQDPGMELHLIHYSYGVNSTEKGDLSSESTVSRIRTEHFPLTLESARPSHTSQYLCASSEPGRGLDNTGELFFGEGSRLTVL.

Only a few counts were recorded for this clonotype. The rearrangement uses TRBV6-1 and TRBJ2-3; D unclear. Germline V gene lookup returns CDR1 MNHNS and CDR2 SASEGT. Trimming shortened V by 5 bases and J by 6 bases, and 21 bases separated the two germline ends. This CDR3 region has 16 residues. The CDR3 DNA reads as TGTGCCAGCAGTCTCGGAGCTAGAACCGATGTGGATACGCAGTATTTT. It codes for CASSLGARTDVDTQYF.